Each of the 2 T cell receptor beta chains below was sequenced from the same sample in a study of shared clonotypes between healthy human individuals. This table comes from immunoSEQ multiplex PCR, and its TCRdb copy is limited to in-frame clones, with some not included. The top ten clones hold around 12% of a sample with a few hundred thousand clones, about 80% of them seen once. Source material: PBMCs. These receptors were collected from a woman in her 40s in good health. Some clones in this sample may be carry-over from other donors' samples.

The chain has TRBV6-4 and TRBJ2-5; D unresolved. Germline V CDR1 and CDR2: MRHNA, SNTAGT. V was clipped by 1 base and J by 5 bases, with 5 bases between them. This CDR3 has 12 amino acids. The CDR3 nucleotides read TGTGCCAGCAGTGACTTAATCGAGACCCAGTACTTC. This codes for CASSDLIETQYF.

The rearrangement uses TRBV9 and TRBJ2-7; 10 bases agree with TRBD2. The CDR3 has 14 amino acids. Looked up from germline, CDR1 is SGDLS and CDR2 is YYNGEE. The V and J ends lost 0 bases and 6 bases, in that order; junction bases with no gene match: 3. This CDR3 reads CASSVVAGGSEQYF. Written as DNA, the CDR3 is TGTGCCAGCAGCGTAGTAGCGGGAGGCTCCGAGCAGTACTTC.